The 28 T cell receptor beta chains in this list originate from one sample, sequenced in a study of blood T cell repertoires in COVID-19. The repertoire was sequenced with immunoSEQ multiplex PCR; TCRdb's copy has only in-frame clones and lacks some. The sample carries roughly 49,000 clones, 85% to 90% recorded once. What was sequenced was peripheral blood. The origin of the receptors is a human donor in a cohort sampled during active COVID-19.

This clone was counted a few times. The chain employs TRBV19 and TRBJ1-5, with D perhaps TRBD1 (6 bases). Deletions cut 4 bases from V and 3 bases from J, with 10 bases between. Germline values: CDR1 LNHDA, CDR2 SQIVND (reference sequence). The CDR3 runs 14 residues. In DNA form, the CDR3 reads TGTGCCAGTAGTACAGGACAGAACAATCAGCCCCAGCATTTT. Its protein is CASSTGQNNQPQHF.

The chain recombines TRBV18 with TRBJ2-2; TRBD2 matches 13 bases. The germline V gene has CDR1 KGHSH and CDR2 LQKENI. The CDR3 has 17 residues. Trimming removed 4 bases from V and 5 bases from J; junction bases left unmatched: 7. CDR3 DNA sequence: TGTGCCAGCTCACGAGGGACTAGCGGGGCACAAACCGGGGAGCTGTTTTTT. Its protein is CASSRGTSGAQTGELFF. Together with reference TRBV18 and TRBJ2-2, the CDR3 gives the full variable domain: NAGVMQNPRHLVRRRGQEARLRCSPMKGHSHVYWYRQLPEEGLKFMVYLQKENIIDESGMPKERFSAEFPKEGPSILRIQQVVRGDSAAYFCASSRGTSGAQTGELFFGEGSRLTVL.

The chain joins TRBV9 to TRBJ2-3; 8 nucleotides line up with TRBD2. The CDR3 has 16 residues. V shed 3 bases, J shed 2 bases, and the junction held 8 bases outside the gene matches. Germline CDR1 SGDLS, CDR2 YYNGEE. The DNA for the CDR3 is TGTGCCAGCAGCGCACTTGGACTAGCCGACACAGATACGCAGTATTTT. Residues: CASSALGLADTDTQYF.

This clone occurred once. CDR3 region: CASRPPGTSGGAEQFF. CDR3 DNA sequence: TGTGCCAGCAGACCCCCGGGGACTAGCGGGGGGGCTGAGCAGTTCTTC. The V and J genes are TRBV6-6 and TRBJ2-1; 16 bases are a match to TRBD2. J lost 9 bases, V lost 6 bases, and 8 bases had no gene match. The length of the CDR3 is 16 residues. Germline V CDR1 and CDR2: MNHNY, SVGAGI (reference sequence).

The CDR3 coding sequence is TGTGCCAGCAGCGTTTCGGTCAGGGCCGGGGAGACCCAGTACTTC. Its translation: CASSVSVRAGETQYF. The chain links TRBV9 to TRBJ2-5, with a weak D call TRBD1 (5 bases). The CDR3 is 15 amino acids. V was trimmed by 2 bases and J by 5 bases, leaving 16 bases between them. Germline CDR1 SGDLS, CDR2 YYNGEE. The entire variable domain, with the rest obtained from reference TRBV9 and TRBJ2-5, is as follows: DSGVTQTPKHLITATGQRVTLRCSPRSGDLSVYWYQQSLDQGLQFLIQYYNGEERAKGNILERFSAQQFPDLHSELNLSSLELGDSALYFCASSVSVRAGETQYFGPGTRLLVL.

The rearrangement joins TRBV6-2 or TRBV6-3 to TRBJ2-3; 10 bases map to TRBD2. Per germline, CDR1 MNHEY and CDR2 SVGEGT. Losses at the gene ends were 3 bases for V and 3 bases for J; bases not matched to a gene: 6. The CDR3 has 16 amino acids. The CDR3, as DNA: TGTGCCAGCAGTTATTCAGCGGGGGGGCGTACAGATACGCAGTATTTT. It yields the protein CASSYSAGGRTDTQYF.

The CDR3 loop reads CASSRGLAGETQYF. DNA for the CDR3: TGTGCCAGTAGTAGAGGACTAGCGGGAGAGACCCAGTACTTC. This rearrangement joins TRBV19 to TRBJ2-5; 11 bases line up with TRBD2. The V segment lost 4 bases and the J segment 4 bases; nucleotides outside the gene matches: 2. Per the germline V gene, CDR1 is LNHDA and CDR2 is SQIVND (reference sequence). This CDR3 is built from 14 residues.

CDR3 residues: CASSIAGLATETQYF. The CDR3 DNA follows: TGTGCCAGTAGTATAGCGGGACTAGCAACGGAGACCCAGTACTTC. The chain joins TRBV19 to TRBJ2-5; 9 positions agree with TRBD2. CDR1 is LNHDA and CDR2 is SQIVND in the germline V gene (reference sequence). This CDR3 is 15 amino acids long. Germline trimming cut 1 base from V and 5 bases from J; bases unmatched to any gene: 5.

The gene calls are TRBV9 and TRBJ2-1, with TRBD2 matching over 11 bases. This CDR3 has 15 amino acids. The germline CDR1 and CDR2 sequences are SGDLS and YYNGEE. V shed 7 bases, J shed 3 bases, and the junction held 6 bases outside the gene matches. In nucleotides, the CDR3 is TGTGCCAGCGTTCGAGGACTAGCGGGCTACAATGAGCAGTTCTTC. Protein sequence: CASVRGLAGYNEQFF.

The chain employs TRBV19 and TRBJ1-3; D perhaps matches TRBD1 (6 bases). V lost 5 bases, J lost 4 bases, and 18 bases lay in between. The CDR3 sequence is 16 residues long. CDR1 LNHDA and CDR2 SQIVND come from the germline V gene (reference sequence). The DNA of the CDR3 is TGTGCCAGTAGTGTCACCCCAGGGGCCGACGGAAACACCATATATTTT. It specifies CASSVTPGADGNTIYF.

This chain joins TRBV18 and TRBJ1-1; D gene ambiguous. Germline V gene sequence: CDR1 KGHSH, CDR2 LQKENI. The CDR3 has 14 residues. Trimming stripped 3 bases from V and 3 bases from J, with 11 bases between. This chain's CDR3 is CASSPSRGDTEAFF. The CDR3 DNA is TGTGCCAGCTCACCCTCGCGCGGGGACACTGAAGCTTTCTTT.

The chain carries TRBV19 and TRBJ1-1; D is possibly TRBD1 (5 bases). CDR3 size: 15 residues. Germline-derived CDR1 and CDR2 are LNHDA and SQIVND (reference sequence). V was pared by 3 bases and J by 0 bases, with 11 bases between. In DNA form, the CDR3 reads TGTGCCAGTAGTATTTTGGGGGGATTGAACACTGAAGCTTTCTTT. Translating gives CASSILGGLNTEAFF. Combining the CDR3 with reference TRBV19 and TRBJ1-1 gives the whole variable domain DGGITQSPKYLFRKEGQNVTLSCEQNLNHDAMYWYRQDPGQGLRLIYYSQIVNDFQKGDIAEGYSVSREKKESFPLTVTSAQKNPTAFYLCASSILGGLNTEAFFGQGTRLTVV.

The gene calls are TRBV7-8 and TRBJ1-1; maybe TRBD1 (5 bases). The CDR3 runs 14 residues. Germline V gives CDR1 SGHVS, CDR2 FQNEAQ. With 2 bases removed from V and 6 bases from J, the gap between germline ends came to 13 bases. CDR3 sequence reads: CASSLLTGGAEAFF. The CDR3 nucleotides read TGTGCCAGCAGCTTACTCACAGGCGGGGCTGAAGCTTTCTTT.

The chain recombines TRBV6-2 or TRBV6-3 with TRBJ2-2; TRBD2 is a possible D gene (6 bases). V was shortened by 5 bases and J by 3 bases, with 13 bases between the two germline ends. There are 15 residues in the CDR3. Germline values: CDR1 MNHEY, CDR2 SVGEGT. The CDR3 bases are TGTGCCAGCAGTCGGCCGGGAGCTTACACCGGGGAGCTGTTTTTT. It specifies CASSRPGAYTGELFF.

The chain couples TRBV7-9 to TRBJ2-5, with 7 bases aligning to TRBD2. This CDR3 contains 17 residues. Germline V CDR1 and CDR2: SEHNR, FQNEAQ (reference sequence). J was trimmed by 5 bases and V by 5 bases; bases with no gene match: 17. The CDR3: CASSRLGEGTGFETQYF. CDR3 DNA: TGTGCCAGCAGCCGCCTGGGGGAGGGGACGGGTTTTGAGACCCAGTACTTC.

The chain recombines TRBV29-1 with TRBJ2-2; 7 bases fit TRBD2. V was clipped by 7 bases and J by 4 bases; unmatched bases: 12. The CDR3 length is 15 residues. Germline V gene sequence: CDR1 SQVTM, CDR2 ANQGSEA. CDR3 nucleotides: TGCAGCGCCCGAGAGGGCGGGGGACTCACCGGGGAGCTGTTTTTT. Protein sequence: CSAREGGGLTGELFF.

This sequence joins TRBV15 and TRBJ1-1; 9 bases align to TRBD1. This CDR3 has 15 amino acids. In germline, CDR1 is LNHNV, CDR2 YYDKDF (reference sequence). The J segment lost 6 bases and the V segment lost 0 bases, leaving 5 bases of the junction unmatched. CDR3 nucleotide sequence: TGTGCCACCAGCAGAGATAAGACAGGGGGAGCTGAAGCTTTCTTT. It yields the protein CATSRDKTGGAEAFF. Combining the CDR3 with reference TRBV15 and TRBJ1-1 gives the whole variable domain DAMVIQNPRYQVTQFGKPVTLSCSQTLNHNVMYWYQQKSSQAPKLLFHYYDKDFNNEADTPDNFQSRRPNTSFCFLDIRSPGLGDTAMYLCATSRDKTGGAEAFFGQGTRLTVV.

This chain links TRBV30 with TRBJ2-7; 7 bases fit TRBD1. This CDR3 has 13 residues. Losses at the gene ends were 6 bases for V and 1 base for J; bases not matched to a gene: 6. Germline CDR1 and CDR2: GTSNPN and SVGIG (reference sequence). The CDR3 region is CACTTGVSYEQYV. CDR3 DNA sequence: TGTGCCTGTACCACAGGGGTTTCCTACGAGCAGTACGTC.

The genes are TRBV19 and TRBJ2-1; D possibly corresponds to TRBD1 (6 bases). The CDR3 is 16 residues long. Looked up from germline, CDR1 is LNHDA and CDR2 is SQIVND (reference sequence). V was shortened by 4 bases and J by 0 bases, with 13 bases between the two germline ends. The CDR3 DNA reads as TGTGCCAGTAGTAGAACAGGGCTCAGCTCCTACAATGAGCAGTTCTTC. Encoded protein: CASSRTGLSSYNEQFF.

This chain connects TRBV30 to TRBJ2-2; maybe TRBD1 (5 bases). V was clipped by 4 bases and J by 3 bases, with 15 bases between them. Germline values: CDR1 GTSNPN, CDR2 SVGIG (reference sequence). The length of the CDR3 is 15 residues. The CDR3 nucleotides are TGTGCCTGGAACCGGAAGGGGCCGGACACCGGGGAGCTGTTTTTT. This translates into CAWNRKGPDTGELFF.

The chain employs TRBV10-3 and TRBJ1-3; D gene unclear. Trimming cost V 6 bases and J 1 base, with 13 bases left between them. The germline V gene has CDR1 ENHRY and CDR2 SYGVKD. This CDR3 has 15 amino acids. CDR3 sequence reads: CAISLTTTSGNTIYF. The CDR3 region has the DNA TGTGCCATCAGCCTCACCACGACTTCTGGAAACACCATATATTTT.

The V gene is TRBV9, the J gene TRBJ2-2, with D possibly matching TRBD1 (5 bases). CDR1 and CDR2 (germline): SGDLS, YYNGEE. V was clipped by 3 bases and J by 7 bases, with 10 bases between them. The CDR3 covers 13 residues. In DNA form, the CDR3 reads TGTGCCAGCAGCGCCAGGGTAGGCGGGGAGCTGTTTTTT. It is translated as CASSARVGGELFF.

This chain links TRBV6-5 with TRBJ2-2; the D gene is possibly TRBD1 (6 bases). Germline assignment: CDR1 MNHEY and CDR2 SVGAGI. Trimming removed 8 bases from V and 5 bases from J, with 6 bases in between. The CDR3 has 11 residues. Here the CDR3 DNA reads TGTGCCAGCGGACAGACCGGGGAGCTGTTTTTT. Translation gives CASGQTGELFF.

This chain connects TRBV28 to TRBJ1-2; TRBD1 aligns across 7 bases. V lost 4 bases and J lost 7; bases outside the gene matches: 12. The CDR3 has 15 residues. Germline CDR1 and CDR2: MDHEN and SYDVKM. The chain's CDR3 is CASSSPGTEVSGYTF. The CDR3 bases are TGTGCCAGCAGTTCTCCCGGGACAGAAGTCTCTGGCTACACCTTC.

The CDR3 spells CASRTGSPEAFF. The CDR3 region has the DNA TGTGCCAGCAGGACAGGGAGCCCTGAAGCTTTCTTT. The V and J genes are TRBV28 and TRBJ1-1, with 7 bases lining up with TRBD1. The germline V gene encodes CDR1 MDHEN and CDR2 SYDVKM. CDR3 length: 12 amino acids. With 6 bases clipped from V and 6 bases from J, the junction kept 4 bases outside the gene matches.

The chain carries TRBV7-3 and TRBJ2-2; D is unresolved. Germline CDR1 is SGHTA and CDR2 is FQGTGA. The V end lost 5 bases, the J end lost 0 bases, and 7 bases lay between the germline ends. The length of the CDR3 is 14 residues. As DNA, the CDR3 is TGTGCCAGCAGCGTCCAGGCGAACACCGGGGAGCTGTTTTTT. Protein product: CASSVQANTGELFF.

This clone was seen only once. The rearrangement uses TRBV29-1 and TRBJ2-1; 9 bases align to TRBD1. CDR1 SQVTM and CDR2 ANQGSEA come from the germline V gene. Trimming cost V 4 bases and J 4 bases; bases outside gene matches: 8. The CDR3 loop spans 15 amino acids. In DNA form, the CDR3 reads TGCAGCGTTGCCACCGGGACAGGGAATTACAATGAGCAGTTCTTC. This translates into CSVATGTGNYNEQFF.

The rearrangement links TRBV15 to TRBJ1-1; D not certain. Per the germline V gene, CDR1 is LNHNV and CDR2 is YYDKDF (reference sequence). Trimming pared 5 bases from V and 2 bases from J, leaving 12 bases between. The CDR3 is 14 residues long. The CDR3 DNA follows: TGTGCCACCAGCCCTAGAGGCGGTAACACTGAAGCTTTCTTT. Translation: CATSPRGGNTEAFF.